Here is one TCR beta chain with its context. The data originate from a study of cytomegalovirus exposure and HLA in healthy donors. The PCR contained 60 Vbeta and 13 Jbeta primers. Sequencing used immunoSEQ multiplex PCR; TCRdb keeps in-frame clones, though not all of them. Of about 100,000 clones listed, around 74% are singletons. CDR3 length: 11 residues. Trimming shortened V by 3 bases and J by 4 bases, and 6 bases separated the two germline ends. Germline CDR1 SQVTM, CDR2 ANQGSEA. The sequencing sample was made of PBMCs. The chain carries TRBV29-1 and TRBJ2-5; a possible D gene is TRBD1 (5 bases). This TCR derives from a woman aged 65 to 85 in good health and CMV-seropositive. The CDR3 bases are TGCAGCGTTGACAGGGCAGAGACCCAGTACTTC. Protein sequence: CSVDRAETQYF. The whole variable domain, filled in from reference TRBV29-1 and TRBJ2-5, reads SAVISQKPSRDICQRGTSLTIQCQVDSQVTMMFWYRQQPGQSLTLIATANQGSEATYESGFVIDKFPISRPNLTFSTLTVSNMSPEDSSIYLCSVDRAETQYFGPGTRLLVL.